Listed below are T cell receptor beta chains from one sample, sequenced in a study of early T cells in non-severe SARS-CoV-2 infection. TCRdb ran MiXCR on the 5' RACE reads and lists one entry per CDR3 protein. In the table there are tens of thousands of distinct CDR3 sequences, about 5% of which are singletons. The sample comprised whole blood. These receptors all come from an adult who was a healthcare worker with PCR-confirmed SARS-CoV-2 infection or an uninfected control (not recorded which). Each CDR3 is given with its conserved first and last residue. The order of the fields is clone size, V gene, D gene, J gene, CDR3 DNA, CDR3 protein. D genes are given only for firm matches. Clone size, where shown, is once, few, many, or a class for clones that have expanded.

abundance: few
v_gene: TRBV12-3/TRBV12-4
d_gene: -
j_gene: TRBJ1-3
CDR3nt: TGTGCCAGCAGTTTCTCGGGAAGGGGAAACACCATATATTTT
CDR3aa: CASSFSGRGNTIYF

abundance: medium-sized
v_gene: TRBV13
d_gene: -
j_gene: TRBJ2-7
CDR3nt: TGTGCCAGCAGCACCGGGGTGCGGGACGAGCAGTACTTC
CDR3aa: CASSTGVRDEQYF

abundance: -
v_gene: TRBV7-6
d_gene: -
j_gene: TRBJ2-4
CDR3nt: TGTGCCAGCAGTGTTTCTGGAAACATTCAGTACTTC
CDR3aa: CASSVSGNIQYF

abundance: many
v_gene: TRBV6-2/TRBV6-3
d_gene: TRBD2
j_gene: TRBJ2-1
CDR3nt: TGTGCCAGCAGCCTAGCGGGAGCAAGGGGGGGTGAGCAGTTCTTC
CDR3aa: CASSLAGARGGEQFF

abundance: many
v_gene: TRBV9
d_gene: TRBD2
j_gene: TRBJ2-1
CDR3nt: TGTGCCAGCAGCGTAGCCCGGGCTCCGGGAGGGCCGCAGTTCTTC
CDR3aa: CASSVARAPGGPQFF

abundance: many
v_gene: TRBV9
d_gene: -
j_gene: TRBJ2-5
CDR3nt: TGTGCCAGCAGCGGTCACCCCCAAGAGACCCAGTACTTC
CDR3aa: CASSGHPQETQYF

abundance: few
v_gene: TRBV12-3/TRBV12-4
d_gene: -
j_gene: TRBJ2-6
CDR3nt: TGTGCCAGCAGTCACCCTAAGAGCTCTGGGGCCAACGTCCTGACTTTC
CDR3aa: CASSHPKSSGANVLTF

abundance: many
v_gene: TRBV2
d_gene: -
j_gene: TRBJ2-3
CDR3nt: TGTGCCAGCAGTGAAGCGCTTGGCGGAACGTCAGATACGCAGTATTTT
CDR3aa: CASSEALGGTSDTQYF

abundance: many
v_gene: TRBV7-3
d_gene: TRBD2
j_gene: TRBJ2-1
CDR3nt: TGTGCCAGCAGCCAAACGGCGGGAGGGCCGTCCTACAATGAGCAGTTCTTC
CDR3aa: CASSQTAGGPSYNEQFF

abundance: -
v_gene: TRBV5-6
d_gene: TRBD2
j_gene: TRBJ2-1
CDR3nt: TGTGCCAGCAGCGCACCTAGCGGTCCATACAATGAGCAGTTCTTC
CDR3aa: CASSAPSGPYNEQFF

abundance: -
v_gene: TRBV19
d_gene: -
j_gene: TRBJ1-5
CDR3nt: TGTGCCAGTAGTACCCCGCAGGGGTTGGGACAGCCCCAGCATTTT
CDR3aa: CASSTPQGLGQPQHF

abundance: many
v_gene: TRBV11-2
d_gene: -
j_gene: TRBJ2-7
CDR3nt: TGTGCCAGCAGCTTGGGGATAGGCCGCGAGCAGTACTTC
CDR3aa: CASSLGIGREQYF

abundance: many
v_gene: TRBV7-9
d_gene: -
j_gene: TRBJ2-7
CDR3nt: TGTGCCAGCAGCTTAGGTCTAGCTCTAAGCTCCTACGAGCAGTACTTC
CDR3aa: CASSLGLALSSYEQYF

abundance: many
v_gene: TRBV29-1
d_gene: TRBD1
j_gene: TRBJ2-4
CDR3nt: TGCAGCGCCGGACAGGGCGATAACATTCAGTACTTC
CDR3aa: CSAGQGDNIQYF

abundance: many
v_gene: TRBV7-9
d_gene: -
j_gene: TRBJ2-7
CDR3nt: TGTGCCAGCAGCTTAGGGAGAGGGTCTTACGAGCAGTACTTC
CDR3aa: CASSLGRGSYEQYF

abundance: many
v_gene: TRBV9
d_gene: TRBD2
j_gene: TRBJ2-4
CDR3nt: TGTGCCAGCAGCCCGGGCCCTGGCGGGAGTGTAAACATTCAGTACTTC
CDR3aa: CASSPGPGGSVNIQYF

abundance: many
v_gene: TRBV7-2
d_gene: -
j_gene: TRBJ1-6
CDR3nt: TGTGCCAGCAGCCCTTCCCCAGGCACCTATAATTCACCCCTCCACTTT
CDR3aa: CASSPSPGTYNSPLHF

abundance: many
v_gene: TRBV7-9
d_gene: TRBD2
j_gene: TRBJ2-1
CDR3nt: TGTGCCAGCAGCTTAGGCGGGAGGAGTGAGCAGTTCTTC
CDR3aa: CASSLGGRSEQFF

abundance: many
v_gene: TRBV7-9
d_gene: -
j_gene: TRBJ1-1
CDR3nt: TGTGCCAGCAGCGCCGGACCTGAAGCTTTCTTT
CDR3aa: CASSAGPEAFF

abundance: few
v_gene: TRBV2
d_gene: TRBD2
j_gene: TRBJ2-1
CDR3nt: TGTGCCAGCAGTGAAGCTGTCGCGGGAGGCTACAATGAGCAGTTCTTC
CDR3aa: CASSEAVAGGYNEQFF

abundance: -
v_gene: TRBV18
d_gene: TRBD2
j_gene: TRBJ2-7
CDR3nt: TGTGCCAGCTCACCCCTCGGCGGGAGGGAGCAGTACTTC
CDR3aa: CASSPLGGREQYF

abundance: few
v_gene: TRBV7-2
d_gene: TRBD2
j_gene: TRBJ2-3
CDR3nt: TGTGCCAGCAGCTTAGGAGCACTAGCGGGACCAGATACGCAGTATTTT
CDR3aa: CASSLGALAGPDTQYF

abundance: -
v_gene: TRBV5-4
d_gene: TRBD1
j_gene: TRBJ2-3
CDR3nt: TGTGCCAGCAGCTTGGGGACAGGGGGGAAGTATTTT
CDR3aa: CASSLGTGGKYF

abundance: -
v_gene: TRBV28
d_gene: -
j_gene: TRBJ2-7
CDR3nt: TGTGCCAGCAGTACGCCGGAAGGGCCGAACGAGCAGTACTTC
CDR3aa: CASSTPEGPNEQYF

abundance: many
v_gene: TRBV19
d_gene: -
j_gene: TRBJ1-5
CDR3nt: TGTGCCAGTAGTATTCAGGGGCAGGGCAATCAGCCCCAGCATTTT
CDR3aa: CASSIQGQGNQPQHF